One sample yielded the 22 T cell receptor beta chains listed below, sequenced in a study of control samples from healthy donors and cancer patients. Repertoires were generated with immunoSEQ multiplex PCR, while TCRdb's copy carries only in-frame clones and drops some. The sample consists of fewer than 250,000 clones, roughly nine tenths of them appearing once. The material sequenced was blood. The receptors originated from a young man in good health.

V gene TRBV18 combines with J gene TRBJ1-4; 8 nucleotides agree with TRBD1. Germline CDR1 and CDR2: KGHSH and LQKENI. The CDR3 totals 14 residues. With 4 bases clipped from V and 4 bases from J, the junction kept 2 bases outside the gene matches. The CDR3 DNA is TGTGCCAGCTCACTTGGACAGGGTAATGAAAAACTGTTTTTT. It encodes CASSLGQGNEKLFF.

This clone was seen just once. The rearrangement links TRBV7-9 to TRBJ2-1; D uncertain. The CDR3 totals 11 residues. CDR1 and CDR2 from the germline V gene are SEHNR and FQNEAQ (reference sequence). The germline V and J ends were trimmed by 2 bases and 8 bases, with 4 bases remaining between them. CDR3 sequence (DNA): TGTGCCAGCAGCTTAATCGATGAGCAGTTCTTC. This gives the protein CASSLIDEQFF.

The rearrangement links TRBV5-6 to TRBJ2-3, with 7 bases matching TRBD1. CDR1 SGHDT and CDR2 YYEEEE come from the germline V gene. The junction had 2 bases not matched to a gene; V was cut back by 4 bases and J by 6 bases. This CDR3 region has 12 residues. CDR3 region: CASSVDRDTQYF. The CDR3 DNA follows: TGTGCCAGCAGCGTGGACAGGGATACGCAGTATTTT.

V gene TRBV4-2 combines with J gene TRBJ2-2; D uncertain. Germline-derived CDR1 and CDR2 are LGHNA and YNFKEQ. The CDR3 totals 14 residues. Trimming left V 2 bases short and J 2 bases short, with 6 bases between. Here the CDR3 DNA reads TGTGCCAGCAGCCAACTTGGAAACACCGGGGAGCTGTTTTTT. Protein product: CASSQLGNTGELFF.

The V call is TRBV9, the J call TRBJ1-1; no definite D call. V was pared by 3 bases and J by 3 bases, with 9 bases between. This CDR3 contains 13 residues. CDR1 is SGDLS, CDR2 YYNGEE, per germline. CDR3 sequence reads: CASSGKMHTEAFF. In nucleotides, the CDR3 is TGTGCCAGCAGCGGAAAGATGCACACTGAAGCTTTCTTT. The whole variable domain, filled in from reference TRBV9 and TRBJ1-1, reads DSGVTQTPKHLITATGQRVTLRCSPRSGDLSVYWYQQSLDQGLQFLIQYYNGEERAKGNILERFSAQQFPDLHSELNLSSLELGDSALYFCASSGKMHTEAFFGQGTRLTVV.

The genes are TRBV5-1 and TRBJ2-2, with 8 bases fitting TRBD1. The germline CDR1 and CDR2 sequences are SGHRS and YFSETQ. The CDR3 extends over 15 amino acids. The V and J ends lost 4 bases and 6 bases, in that order; junction bases with no gene match: 8. The CDR3 DNA is TGCGCCAGCAGCCCGGACAGGGAAGGGGCCGGGGAGCTGTTTTTT. Residues: CASSPDREGAGELFF.

This sequence joins TRBV10-2 and TRBJ2-7; D gene ambiguous. The germline gives CDR1 WSHSY, CDR2 SAAADI. Trimming shortened V by 4 bases and J by 2 bases, and 9 bases separated the two germline ends. This CDR3 spans 13 amino acids. The CDR3 DNA reads as TGCGCCAGCAGTGTCAGCCCTCCCTACGAGCAGTACTTC. It codes for CASSVSPPYEQYF.

The chain carries TRBV10-3 and TRBJ1-5; no firm D call. The germline CDR1 and CDR2 sequences are ENHRY and SYGVKD. Deletions cut 8 bases from V and 0 bases from J, with 8 bases between. The CDR3 contains 13 residues. CDR3 sequence: CAIRMGSNQPQHF. The CDR3 nucleotides read TGTGCCATCCGAATGGGTAGCAATCAGCCCCAGCATTTT.

V is TRBV7-2 and J is TRBJ2-3, with a possible D match to TRBD1 (6 bases). CDR1 is SGHTA and CDR2 is FQGNSA in the germline V gene. Trimming stripped 5 bases from V and 3 bases from J, with 15 bases between. This CDR3 spans 15 amino acids. CDR3 bases: TGTGCCAGCAGCAGAAGTACAGGGAAGACAGATACGCAGTATTTT. Amino acid sequence: CASSRSTGKTDTQYF.

CDR3 nucleotides: TGTGCCAGCTCACGGACAGGGGGGAGCGAGCAGTACTTC. Amino acids: CASSRTGGSEQYF. This chain joins TRBV18 and TRBJ2-7; TRBD1 agrees at 10 bases. The CDR3 spans 13 residues. CDR1 is KGHSH, CDR2 LQKENI, per germline. V gave up 4 bases and J gave up 6 bases; unmatched junction bases: 3.

The DNA for the CDR3 is TGTGCCACCAGTATCGGTTCGGGGGCCCCATTGTTTTCAGAGCAGTTCTTC. Translated: CATSIGSGAPLFSEQFF. V usage is TRBV24-1 and J usage is TRBJ2-1, with D possibly called TRBD1 or TRBD2 (6 bases each). CDR1 is KGHDR and CDR2 is SFDVKD in the germline V gene. The CDR3 has 17 residues. Trimming took 6 bases from V and 10 from J, leaving 27 bases between them.

The V call is TRBV5-7, the J call TRBJ1-2, with TRBD1 matching 10 bases. TRBV5-7 is an ORF, and what it does is uncertain. With V trimmed by 2 bases and J by 4 bases, 5 bases remained unmatched. This CDR3 spans 15 amino acids. The CDR3 DNA reads as TGTGCCAGCAGCTTCCGACAGGGGGCGCGCTATGGCTACACCTTC. As protein: CASSFRQGARYGYTF.

The chain links TRBV6-5 to TRBJ2-2, with 11 nucleotides matching TRBD2. The V and J ends lost 8 bases and 6 bases, in that order; junction bases with no gene match: 8. The germline gives CDR1 MNHEY, CDR2 SVGAGI. CDR3 length equals 15 residues. For the CDR3, the DNA is TGTGCCAGCCACCTTAGCGGGGGGGCGGCCGGGGAGCTGTTTTTT. Encoded protein: CASHLSGGAAGELFF.

V is TRBV19 and J is TRBJ2-6; maybe TRBD1 (5 bases). The V gene's germline CDR1 is LNHDA and CDR2 SQIVND (reference sequence). The CDR3 loop spans 15 amino acids. With 8 bases removed from V and 0 bases from J, the gap between germline ends came to 11 bases. The CDR3 loop is CASRNRHSGANVLTF. Here the CDR3 DNA reads TGTGCCAGTCGAAACAGGCACTCTGGGGCCAACGTCCTGACTTTC.

CDR3 sequence (DNA): TGTGCCAGCAGCCATTGGCAGGGAACCGACCGAGATACGCAGTATTTT. As protein: CASSHWQGTDRDTQYF. The chain joins TRBV7-6 to TRBJ2-3; D is possibly TRBD1 (5 bases). This CDR3 comprises 16 residues. Trimming took off 5 bases at V and 5 bases at J, with 20 bases between the two ends. Germline V lookup: CDR1 SGHVS, CDR2 FNYEAQ. Combining the CDR3 with reference TRBV7-6 and TRBJ2-3 gives the whole variable domain GAGVSQSPRYKVTKRGQDVALRCDPISGHVSLYWYRQALGQGPEFLTYFNYEAQQDKSGLPNDRFSAERPEGSISTLTIQRTEQRDSAMYRCASSHWQGTDRDTQYFGPGTRLTVL.

The rearrangement links TRBV6-4 to TRBJ2-3, with 15 positions matching TRBD2. V trimming: 5 bases; J trimming: 5 bases; junction bases outside the gene matches: 11. This CDR3 has 18 amino acids. The germline CDR1 and CDR2 sequences are MRHNA and SNTAGT. CDR3 residues: CASSIGTSGGPAGDTQYF. The CDR3, as DNA: TGTGCCAGCAGTATCGGGACTAGCGGGGGGCCTGCCGGAGATACGCAGTATTTT.

The chain couples TRBV27 to TRBJ1-2; TRBD1 matches 7 bases. Looked up from germline, CDR1 is MNHEY and CDR2 is SMNVEV (reference sequence). Trimming cost V 6 bases and J 5 bases; bases outside gene matches: 12. This CDR3 region has 15 residues. CDR3 residues: CASRDPGGALYGYTF. DNA of the CDR3: TGTGCCAGCAGGGACCCAGGGGGAGCTTTATATGGCTACACCTTC.

The chain joins TRBV6-5 to TRBJ1-1, with a weak D call TRBD1 (5 bases). Trimming took 6 bases from V and 8 from J, leaving 16 bases between them. Per the germline V gene, CDR1 is MNHEY and CDR2 is SVGAGI. The CDR3 runs to 13 residues. CDR3 nucleotide sequence: TGTGCCAGCAGGATCGTTACCCAGGGCGAAGCTTTCTTT. Translating gives CASRIVTQGEAFF.

This clone appeared once. The V call is TRBV13, the J call TRBJ1-1; D may be TRBD1 (6 bases). Germline CDR1 reads PRHDT; CDR2 reads FYEKMQ (reference sequence). CDR3 length equals 14 residues. Trimming removed 5 bases at V and 1 base at J, with 11 bases between. CDR3 residues: CASSLRDKNTEAFF. The CDR3 DNA is TGTGCCAGCAGCCTCCGGGACAAGAACACTGAAGCTTTCTTT.

V gene TRBV2 combines with J gene TRBJ1-2; no clear D gene. Germline V gene sequence: CDR1 SNHLY, CDR2 FYNNEI. Trimming pared 3 bases from V and 6 bases from J, leaving 17 bases between. CDR3 length: 15 amino acids. CDR3 residues: CASSDLGSPSHGYTF. CDR3 DNA: TGTGCCAGCAGTGACCTCGGCAGCCCTTCGCATGGCTACACCTTC.

This clone was seen once. This chain uses TRBV6-5 with TRBJ1-3; D unclear. This CDR3 is built from 16 residues. Trimming shortened V by 4 bases and J by 0 bases, and 13 bases separated the two germline ends. Per germline, CDR1 MNHEY and CDR2 SVGAGI. As DNA, the CDR3 is TGTGCCAGCAGTTTCCGACCGGGCCCCTCTGGAAACACCATATATTTT. It codes for CASSFRPGPSGNTIYF.

The chain uses TRBV2 and TRBJ1-2, with unresolved D. Trimming took off 5 bases at V and 4 bases at J, with 14 bases between the two ends. This CDR3 contains 14 residues. Germline V gene lookup returns CDR1 SNHLY and CDR2 FYNNEI. The CDR3 protein is CASSTNPSGYGYTF. CDR3 in DNA: TGTGCCAGCAGTACCAACCCCTCTGGCTATGGCTACACCTTC.